The 21 T cell receptor beta chains presented below share a single source sample, sequenced in a study of CD8 T cells in Susac syndrome. When the RNA was reverse transcribed, random hexamers were used with an input of roughly 0.45 to 1 ug. TCRdb itself ran the immunoSEQ multiplex PCR reads through MiXCR, one entry per CDR3 protein. The profile shows some 200,000 distinct CDR3 sequences, 95% of them singletons. Sample: CD4+ T cells from PBMCs. The receptors originated from a human donor with multiple sclerosis.

The rearrangement uses TRBV5-6 and TRBJ1-2; no clear D. The germline V and J ends were trimmed by 4 bases and 4 bases, with 11 bases remaining between them. Germline assignment: CDR1 SGHDT and CDR2 YYEEEE. CDR3 length: 13 residues. The CDR3 bases are TGTGCCAGCAGCATTGATCGGGGCTATGGCTACACCTTC. Translated: CASSIDRGYGYTF.

The rearrangement links TRBV2 to TRBJ2-7, with D possibly matching TRBD1 (5 bases). V gave up 6 bases and J gave up 0 bases, with 12 bases separating them. The CDR3 has 14 residues. Per the germline V gene, CDR1 is SNHLY and CDR2 is FYNNEI. The CDR3 loop is CASSARGNSYEQYF. The CDR3 DNA is TGTGCCAGCAGCGCTAGGGGCAACTCCTACGAGCAGTACTTC.

V gene TRBV6-6 combines with J gene TRBJ1-2; D unclear. Germline V gene lookup returns CDR1 MNHNY and CDR2 SVGAGI (reference sequence). This CDR3 has 13 amino acids. V lost 4 bases and J 1 base, leaving 7 bases between the germline ends. The CDR3 coding sequence is TGTGCCAGCAGTTTTCTGGTTAACTATGGCTACACCTTC. Amino acid sequence: CASSFLVNYGYTF.

The chain carries TRBV29-1 and TRBJ2-1; 7 positions agree with TRBD2. The CDR3 is 11 residues long. The V segment lost 3 bases and the J segment 13 bases; nucleotides outside the gene matches: 6. CDR1 and CDR2 (germline): SQVTM, ANQGSEA. The CDR3 region is CSVEIGGIQFF. The CDR3 DNA reads TGCAGCGTTGAGATCGGGGGGATACAGTTCTTC.

In its sample, this clonotype was seen once. The genes are TRBV20-1 and TRBJ2-2; D possibly uses TRBD1 or TRBD2 (5 bases each). The CDR3 runs to 14 residues. The V gene's germline CDR1 is DFQATT and CDR2 SNEGSKA (reference sequence). Trimming left V 3 bases short and J 5 bases short, with 13 bases between. CDR3 DNA: TGCAGTGCTAGTTTGGCCAGGGAGACCGGGGAGCTGTTTTTT. Translation gives CSASLARETGELFF.

The chain uses TRBV19 and TRBJ1-2; no clear D. The CDR3 runs 12 residues. The germline V and J ends were trimmed by 7 bases and 5 bases, with 11 bases remaining between them. From germline, CDR1 is LNHDA and CDR2 SQIVND (reference sequence). This CDR3 is CASTTVPYGYTF. CDR3 in DNA: TGTGCCAGTACAACAGTACCTTATGGCTACACCTTC.

In this sample, this clonotype turned up once. The rearrangement uses TRBV6-5 and TRBJ2-3, with 7 bases that match TRBD1. CDR1 is MNHEY, CDR2 SVGAGI, per germline. The junction had 9 bases not matched to a gene; V was cut back by 0 bases and J by 6 bases. The CDR3 is 16 amino acids. The CDR3: CASSYSPGQRSDTQYF. For the CDR3, the DNA is TGTGCCAGCAGTTACTCCCCGGGACAGAGGTCGGATACGCAGTATTTT.

This clonotype has more than one count but fewer than ten. J is TRBJ1-2 and V is TRBV25-1; weak D call: TRBD1 (6 bases). V dropped 1 base and J dropped 2 bases, with 8 bases sitting between them. Germline CDR1 is MGHDK and CDR2 is SYGVNS. The CDR3 extends over 14 amino acids. In DNA form, the CDR3 reads TGTGCCAGCAGTGAATCCGGACAGAACTATGGCTACACCTTC. As protein: CASSESGQNYGYTF.

The rearrangement uses TRBV20-1 and TRBJ2-1; TRBD1 agrees at 9 bases. Trimming took 5 bases from V and 4 from J; bases not matched to a gene: 6. There are 14 residues in the CDR3. From germline, CDR1 is DFQATT and CDR2 SNEGSKA (reference sequence). CDR3 loop: CSARWTGAYNEQFF. Written as DNA, the CDR3 is TGCAGTGCTCGTTGGACAGGGGCGTACAATGAGCAGTTCTTC.

This clonotype has just one count. The J gene is TRBJ2-7, the V gene TRBV7-9; no clear D gene. The V and J ends lost 2 bases and 6 bases respectively, with 14 bases between them. The CDR3 is 14 residues long. Germline V gene sequence: CDR1 SEHNR, CDR2 FQNEAQ (reference sequence). The CDR3: CASSLMAGSREQYF. The CDR3 DNA is TGTGCCAGCAGCTTAATGGCAGGATCACGCGAGCAGTACTTC.

The rearrangement links TRBV27 to TRBJ2-4; TRBD1 agrees at 8 bases. V trimming: 5 bases; J trimming: 4 bases; junction bases outside the gene matches: 1. Germline lookup yields CDR1 MNHEY and CDR2 SMNVEV (reference sequence). The CDR3 loop spans 13 amino acids. Here the CDR3 DNA reads TGTGCCAGCAGTAGGGACAGGAAAAACATTCAGTACTTC. Residues: CASSRDRKNIQYF.

The CDR3 is CASSPWSGRGRIGDDYNEQFF. CDR3 sequence (DNA): TGTGCCAGCTCACCTTGGTCAGGCCGTGGTCGAATAGGAGACGACTACAATGAGCAGTTCTTC. The chain employs TRBV18 and TRBJ2-1; D is unresolved. Looked up from germline, CDR1 is KGHSH and CDR2 is LQKENI. Trimming took off 3 bases at V and 3 bases at J, with 30 bases between the two ends. CDR3 length: 21 amino acids.

This clonotype was seen a single time. The genes are TRBV6-6 and TRBJ2-1; D call uncertain. The CDR3 is made up of 13 amino acids. Germline V gives CDR1 MNHNY, CDR2 SVGAGI (reference sequence). Trimming removed 2 bases from V and 6 bases from J, with 8 bases in between. The CDR3 loop is CASSYRTVNEQFF. CDR3 coding DNA: TGTGCCAGCAGTTACCGAACAGTCAATGAGCAGTTCTTC.

This clonotype came up once. The chain couples TRBV7-8 to TRBJ2-5, with a weak D call TRBD2 (6 bases). The CDR3 is 19 residues long. Germline CDR1 SGHVS, CDR2 FQNEAQ. The V and J ends lost 5 bases and 5 bases respectively, with 30 bases between them. As DNA, the CDR3 is TGTGCCAGCAGCACCCCAATACAAGATCTAGCGACGCCGTCGGAGACCCAGTACTTC. Amino acid sequence: CASSTPIQDLATPSETQYF.

This rearrangement joins TRBV6-1 to TRBJ1-6, with no clear D. The CDR3 is made up of 14 amino acids. The V gene lost 7 bases and the J gene lost 5 bases, with 12 bases spanning the gap. Germline V CDR1 and CDR2: MNHNS, SASEGT. This CDR3 reads CASTSSFDNSPLHF. For the CDR3, the DNA is TGTGCCAGCACGAGTTCGTTCGATAATTCACCCCTCCACTTT.

The chain has TRBV12-3 or TRBV12-4 and TRBJ1-1; 7 nucleotides align to TRBD1. The junction had 8 bases not matched to a gene; V was cut back by 5 bases and J by 5 bases. The CDR3 length is 14 residues. The CDR3 protein is CASSLTGVGTEAFF. The CDR3 bases are TGTGCCAGCAGTCTTACAGGGGTTGGAACTGAAGCTTTCTTT.

The rearrangement uses TRBV9 and TRBJ1-2, with 9 positions matching TRBD1. This CDR3 is built from 13 residues. Germline V gene sequence: CDR1 SGDLS, CDR2 YYNGEE. V shed 7 bases and J 6 bases; nucleotides not matched to a gene: 7. In DNA form, the CDR3 reads TGTGCCAGCGGCGACAGGGGGTTGGATGGCTACACCTTC. Translation gives CASGDRGLDGYTF.

The genes are TRBV3-1 and TRBJ2-2; D unclear. CDR1 is LGHDT, CDR2 YNNKEL, per germline (reference sequence). CDR3 length equals 14 residues. V was cut by 3 bases and J by 4 bases, with 9 bases left in between. CDR3 nucleotide sequence: TGTGCCAGCAGCCACGGGCGGACCACCGGGGAGCTGTTTTTT. Residues: CASSHGRTTGELFF. Full variable domain (rest looked up from reference TRBV3-1 and TRBJ2-2): DTAVSQTPKYLVTQMGNDKSIKCEQNLGHDTMYWYKQDSKKFLKIMFSYNNKELIINETVPNRFSPKSPDKAHLNLHINSLELGDSAVYFCASSHGRTTGELFFGEGSRLTVL.

This clonotype was observed a few times. The V gene is TRBV12-3 or TRBV12-4, the J gene TRBJ2-2; D unclear. The CDR3 is 11 residues long. V was pared by 5 bases and J by 2 bases, with 0 bases between. In DNA, the CDR3 is TGTGCCAGCAGTAACACCGGGGAGCTGTTTTTT. Its translation: CASSNTGELFF.

V usage is TRBV5-6 and J usage is TRBJ2-1; unclear D gene. The CDR3 contains 13 residues. V gave up 6 bases and J gave up 6 bases, with 13 bases separating them. Looked up from germline, CDR1 is SGHDT and CDR2 is YYEEEE. CDR3 coding DNA: TGTGCCAGCAACCGGTGGGTTTCCAATGAGCAGTTCTTC. Protein sequence: CASNRWVSNEQFF. Supplemented by reference TRBV5-6 and TRBJ2-1, the full variable domain reads DAGVTQSPTHLIKTRGQQVTLRCSPKSGHDTVSWYQQALGQGPQFIFQYYEEEERQRGNFPDRFSGHQFPNYSSELNVNALLLGDSALYLCASNRWVSNEQFFGPGTRLTVL.

CDR3 loop: CSVVRSLGGELFF. The CDR3 nucleotides are TGCAGCGTTGTTAGGTCGTTGGGCGGGGAGCTGTTTTTT. The V and J genes are TRBV29-1 and TRBJ2-2; no clear D gene. This CDR3 is 13 amino acids long. The germline V gene has CDR1 SQVTM and CDR2 ANQGSEA. The ends were cut back, 4 bases at V and 7 bases at J, with 13 bases in the middle.